This T cell receptor beta chain was identified during a study of CD8 T cells in ankylosing spondylitis. This clonotype was detected many times. This CDR3 spans 15 amino acids. Germline V gene lookup returns CDR1 LNHNV and CDR2 YYDKDF (reference sequence). J lost 6 bases, V lost 0 bases, and 6 bases had no gene match. Quantitative 5'-RACE with molecular barcodes generated TCR beta libraries. Each CDR3 protein gets one entry after TCRdb re-called the 5' RACE reads with MiXCR. The sample has about 120,000 distinct CDR3 sequences; roughly 15% are singletons. J is TRBJ2-3 and V is TRBV15; the match to TRBD1 covers 7 bases. The origin of this receptor is a female donor with ankylosing spondylitis or in good health (not recorded which). Sequencing input: blood, either unsorted or a sorted T cell fraction (not recorded which). The CDR3 reads CATSRDGDSRDTQYF. The CDR3 DNA reads TGTGCCACCAGCAGAGATGGGGACAGTAGGGATACGCAGTATTTT.